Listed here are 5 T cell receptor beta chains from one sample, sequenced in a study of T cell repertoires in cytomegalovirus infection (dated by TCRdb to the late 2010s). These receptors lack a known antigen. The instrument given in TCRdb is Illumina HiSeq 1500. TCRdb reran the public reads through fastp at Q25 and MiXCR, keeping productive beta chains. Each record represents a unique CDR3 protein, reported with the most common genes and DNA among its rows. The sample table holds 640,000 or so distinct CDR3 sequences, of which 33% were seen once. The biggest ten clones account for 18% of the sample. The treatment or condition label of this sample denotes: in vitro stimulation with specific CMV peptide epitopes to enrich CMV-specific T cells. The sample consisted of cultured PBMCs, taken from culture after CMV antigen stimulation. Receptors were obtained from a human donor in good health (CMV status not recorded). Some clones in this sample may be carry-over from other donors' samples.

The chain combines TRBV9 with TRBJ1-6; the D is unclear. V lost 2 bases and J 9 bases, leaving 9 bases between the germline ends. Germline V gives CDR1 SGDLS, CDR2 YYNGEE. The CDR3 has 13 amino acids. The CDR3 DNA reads TGTGCCAGCAGCGTGTCCAGTGGTTCACCCCTCCACTTT. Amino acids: CASSVSSGSPLHF.

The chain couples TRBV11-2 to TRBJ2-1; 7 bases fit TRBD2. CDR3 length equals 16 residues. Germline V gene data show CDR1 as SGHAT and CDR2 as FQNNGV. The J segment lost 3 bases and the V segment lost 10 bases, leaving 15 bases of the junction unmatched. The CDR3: CATLPSGPRHYNEQFF. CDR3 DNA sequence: TGTGCCACCTTACCTAGCGGACCTAGACACTACAATGAGCAGTTCTTC.

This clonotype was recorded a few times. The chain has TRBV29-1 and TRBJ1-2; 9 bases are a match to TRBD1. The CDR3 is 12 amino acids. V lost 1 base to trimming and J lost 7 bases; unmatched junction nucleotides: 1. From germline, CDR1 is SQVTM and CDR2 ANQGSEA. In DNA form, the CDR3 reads TGCAGCGTTGAAGGGACAGGGGTTGGCTACACCTTC. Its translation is CSVEGTGVGYTF.

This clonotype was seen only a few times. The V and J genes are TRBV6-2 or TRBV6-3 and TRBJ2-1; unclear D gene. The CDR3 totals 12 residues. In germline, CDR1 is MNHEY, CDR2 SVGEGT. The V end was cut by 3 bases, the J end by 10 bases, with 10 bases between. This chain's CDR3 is CASSYFGREQFF. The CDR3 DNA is TGTGCCAGCAGTTATTTCGGGCGGGAGCAGTTCTTC.

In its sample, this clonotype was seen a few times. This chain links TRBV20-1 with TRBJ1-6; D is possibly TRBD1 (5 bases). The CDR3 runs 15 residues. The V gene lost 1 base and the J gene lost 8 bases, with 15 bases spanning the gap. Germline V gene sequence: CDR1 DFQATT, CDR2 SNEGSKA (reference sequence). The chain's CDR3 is CSARVFPGDHSPLHF. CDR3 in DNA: TGCAGTGCTAGAGTCTTCCCGGGGGACCATTCACCCCTCCACTTT.